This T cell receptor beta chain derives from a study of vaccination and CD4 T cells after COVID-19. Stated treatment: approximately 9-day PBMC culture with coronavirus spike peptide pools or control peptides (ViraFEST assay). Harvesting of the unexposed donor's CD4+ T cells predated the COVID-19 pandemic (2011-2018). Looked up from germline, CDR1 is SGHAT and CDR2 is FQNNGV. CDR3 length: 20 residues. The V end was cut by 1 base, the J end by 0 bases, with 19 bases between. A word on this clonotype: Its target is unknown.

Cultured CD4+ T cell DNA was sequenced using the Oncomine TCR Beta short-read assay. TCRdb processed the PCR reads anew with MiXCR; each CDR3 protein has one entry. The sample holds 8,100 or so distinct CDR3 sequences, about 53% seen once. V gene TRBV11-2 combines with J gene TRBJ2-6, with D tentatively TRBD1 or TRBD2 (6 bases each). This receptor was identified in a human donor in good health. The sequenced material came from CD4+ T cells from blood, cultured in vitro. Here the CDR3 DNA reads TGTGCCAGCAGCTTAGTATCCGGGGGCGGGTGGTCCTCTGGGGCCAACGTCCTGACTTTC. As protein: CASSLVSGGGWSSGANVLTF.